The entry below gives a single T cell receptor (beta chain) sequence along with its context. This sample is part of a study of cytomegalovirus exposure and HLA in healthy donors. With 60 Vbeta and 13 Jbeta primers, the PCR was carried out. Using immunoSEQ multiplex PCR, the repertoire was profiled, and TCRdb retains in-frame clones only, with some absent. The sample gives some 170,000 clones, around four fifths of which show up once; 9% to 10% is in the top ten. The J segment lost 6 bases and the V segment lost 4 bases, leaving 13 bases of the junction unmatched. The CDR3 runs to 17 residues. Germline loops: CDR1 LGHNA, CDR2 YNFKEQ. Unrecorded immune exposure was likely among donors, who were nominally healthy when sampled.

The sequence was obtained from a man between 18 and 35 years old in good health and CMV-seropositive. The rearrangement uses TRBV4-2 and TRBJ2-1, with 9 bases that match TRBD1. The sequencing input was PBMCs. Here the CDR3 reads CASSPFGDRVVGNEQFF. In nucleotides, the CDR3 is TGTGCCAGCAGCCCGTTCGGGGACAGGGTGGTAGGCAATGAGCAGTTCTTC.